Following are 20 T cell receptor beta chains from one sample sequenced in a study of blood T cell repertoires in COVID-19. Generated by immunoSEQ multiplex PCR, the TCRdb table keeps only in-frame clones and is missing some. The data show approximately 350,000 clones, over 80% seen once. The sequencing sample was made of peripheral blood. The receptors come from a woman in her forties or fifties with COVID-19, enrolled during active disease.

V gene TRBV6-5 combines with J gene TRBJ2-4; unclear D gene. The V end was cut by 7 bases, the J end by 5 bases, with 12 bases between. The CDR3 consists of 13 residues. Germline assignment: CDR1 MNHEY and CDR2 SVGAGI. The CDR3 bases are TGTGCCAGCACGCTCCGGTTTGAAAACATTCAGTACTTC. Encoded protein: CASTLRFENIQYF.

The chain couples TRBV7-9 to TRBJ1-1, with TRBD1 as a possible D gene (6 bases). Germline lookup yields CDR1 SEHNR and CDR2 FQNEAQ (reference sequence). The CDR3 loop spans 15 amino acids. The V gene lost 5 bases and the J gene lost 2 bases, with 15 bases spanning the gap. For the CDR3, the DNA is TGTGCCAGCAGCCAGGGGCCGGACCATAACACTGAAGCTTTCTTT. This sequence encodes CASSQGPDHNTEAFF.

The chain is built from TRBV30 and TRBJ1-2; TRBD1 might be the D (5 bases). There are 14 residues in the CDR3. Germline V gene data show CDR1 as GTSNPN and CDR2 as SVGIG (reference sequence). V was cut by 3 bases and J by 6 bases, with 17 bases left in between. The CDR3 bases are TGTGCCTGGAGAGGGGTTGGCAGGGCGAATGGCTACACCTTC. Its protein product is CAWRGVGRANGYTF.

CDR3 nucleotide sequence: TGTGCCAGCAGCTTGGGGGGGCCGCATACTGGAAACACCATATATTTT. This sequence encodes CASSLGGPHTGNTIYF. The genes are TRBV5-4 and TRBJ1-3; D may be TRBD1 (6 bases). CDR1 and CDR2 (germline): SGHNT, YYREEE (reference sequence). The V end was cut by 0 bases, the J end by 2 bases, with 12 bases between. The CDR3 is 16 residues long.

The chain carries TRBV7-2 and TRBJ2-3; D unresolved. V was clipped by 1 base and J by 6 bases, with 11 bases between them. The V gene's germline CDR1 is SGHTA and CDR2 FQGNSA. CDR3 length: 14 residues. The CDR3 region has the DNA TGTGCCAGCAGCTTAGATGGTCGAGCGGATACGCAGTATTTT. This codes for CASSLDGRADTQYF.

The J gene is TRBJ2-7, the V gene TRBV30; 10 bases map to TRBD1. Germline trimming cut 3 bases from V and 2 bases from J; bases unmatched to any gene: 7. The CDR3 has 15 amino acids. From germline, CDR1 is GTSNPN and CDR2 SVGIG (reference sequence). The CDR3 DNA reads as TGTGCCTGGAGCGCATTCGGGACAGGGGCCTACGAGCAGTACTTC. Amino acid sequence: CAWSAFGTGAYEQYF. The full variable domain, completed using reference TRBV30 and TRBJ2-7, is SQTIHQWPATLVQPVGSPLSLECTVEGTSNPNLYWYRQAAGRGLQLLFYSVGIGQISSEVPQNLSASRPQDRQFILSSKKLLLSDSGFYLCAWSAFGTGAYEQYFGPGTRLTVT.

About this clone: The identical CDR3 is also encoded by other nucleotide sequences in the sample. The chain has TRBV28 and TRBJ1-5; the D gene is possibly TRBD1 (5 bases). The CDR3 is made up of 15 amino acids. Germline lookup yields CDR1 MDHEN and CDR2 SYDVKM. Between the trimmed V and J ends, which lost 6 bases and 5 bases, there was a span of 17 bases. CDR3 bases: TGTGCCAGCAGACCTACCACACCGGGGGATCAGCCCCAGCATTTT. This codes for CASRPTTPGDQPQHF.

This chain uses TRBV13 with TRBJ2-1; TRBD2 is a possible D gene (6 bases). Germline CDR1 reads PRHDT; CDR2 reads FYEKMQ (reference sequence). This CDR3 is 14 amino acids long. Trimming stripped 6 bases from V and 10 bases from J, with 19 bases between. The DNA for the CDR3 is TGTGCCAGCAGTGATACGGGGGTATTCAGGGAGCAGTTCTTC. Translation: CASSDTGVFREQFF.

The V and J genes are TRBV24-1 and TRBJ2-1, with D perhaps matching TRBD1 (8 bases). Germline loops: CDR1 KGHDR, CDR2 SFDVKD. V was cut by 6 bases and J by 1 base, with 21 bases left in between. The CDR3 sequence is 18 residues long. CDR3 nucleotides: TGTGCCACCAGTCGAAGGCAACAGGGGGGGTGGTCCTACAATGAGCAGTTCTTC. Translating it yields CATSRRQQGGWSYNEQFF.

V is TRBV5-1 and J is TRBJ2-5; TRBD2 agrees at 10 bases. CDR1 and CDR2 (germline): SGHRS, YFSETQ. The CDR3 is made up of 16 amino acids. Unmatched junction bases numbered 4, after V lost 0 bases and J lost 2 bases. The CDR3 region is CASSLVASGSQETQYF. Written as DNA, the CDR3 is TGCGCCAGCAGCTTGGTGGCTAGCGGGAGTCAAGAGACCCAGTACTTC.

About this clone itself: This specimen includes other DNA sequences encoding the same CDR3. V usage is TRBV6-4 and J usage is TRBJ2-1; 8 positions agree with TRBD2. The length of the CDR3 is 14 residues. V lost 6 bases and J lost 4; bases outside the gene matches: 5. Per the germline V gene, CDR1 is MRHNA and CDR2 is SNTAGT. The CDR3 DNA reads TGTGCCAGCAGCGGACTAGCAGGGTACAATGAGCAGTTCTTC. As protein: CASSGLAGYNEQFF.

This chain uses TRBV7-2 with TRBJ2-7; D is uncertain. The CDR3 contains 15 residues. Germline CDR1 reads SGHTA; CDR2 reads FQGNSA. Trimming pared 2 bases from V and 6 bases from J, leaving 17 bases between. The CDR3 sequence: CASSLYALLLGEQYF. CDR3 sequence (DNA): TGTGCCAGCAGCTTATATGCTCTACTTCTCGGCGAGCAGTACTTC.

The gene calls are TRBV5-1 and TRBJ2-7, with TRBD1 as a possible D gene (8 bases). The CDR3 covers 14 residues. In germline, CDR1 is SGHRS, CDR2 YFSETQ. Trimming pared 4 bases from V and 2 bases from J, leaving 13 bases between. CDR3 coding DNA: TGCGCCAGCAGCGGAGCGGGACAGGCCTACGAGCAGTACTTC. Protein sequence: CASSGAGQAYEQYF. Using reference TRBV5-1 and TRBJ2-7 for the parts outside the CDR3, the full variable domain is KAGVTQTPRYLIKTRGQQVTLSCSPISGHRSVSWYQQTPGQGLQFLFEYFSETQRNKGNFPGRFSGRQFSNSRSEMNVSTLELGDSALYLCASSGAGQAYEQYFGPGTRLTVT.

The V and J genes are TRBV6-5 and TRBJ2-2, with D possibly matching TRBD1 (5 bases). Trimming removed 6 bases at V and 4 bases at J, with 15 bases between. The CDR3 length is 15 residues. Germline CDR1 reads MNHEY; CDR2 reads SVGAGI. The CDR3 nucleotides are TGTGCCAGCAGCCGACAGCCGACGGGCACCGGGGAGCTGTTTTTT. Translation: CASSRQPTGTGELFF.

The CDR3 sequence is CSVVLWAGSNEQYF. The CDR3 DNA reads TGCAGCGTTGTCCTGTGGGCAGGCAGCAACGAGCAGTACTTC. J is TRBJ2-7 and V is TRBV29-1; D remains unclear. The V gene's germline CDR1 is SQVTM and CDR2 ANQGSEA. The CDR3 contains 14 residues. The germline V and J ends were trimmed by 4 bases and 5 bases, with 18 bases remaining between them.

The chain's CDR3 is CASRLAGGPGETQYF. The CDR3 DNA reads TGTGCCAGCAGATTAGCGGGAGGGCCGGGTGAGACCCAGTACTTC. The chain joins TRBV14 to TRBJ2-5; 11 bases align to TRBD2. Germline V gene data show CDR1 as SGHDN and CDR2 as FVKESK. V was clipped by 6 bases and J by 5 bases; unmatched bases: 8. CDR3 length: 15 amino acids.

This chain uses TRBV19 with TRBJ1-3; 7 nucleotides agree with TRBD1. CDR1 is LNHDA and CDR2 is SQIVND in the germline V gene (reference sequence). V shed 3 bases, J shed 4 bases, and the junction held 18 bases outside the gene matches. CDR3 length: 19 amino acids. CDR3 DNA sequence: TGTGCCAGTAGTATGGGCCGACAGGGCCCTACGACAGGGGGAAACACCATATATTTT. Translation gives CASSMGRQGPTTGGNTIYF. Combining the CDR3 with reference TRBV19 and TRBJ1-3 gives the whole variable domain DGGITQSPKYLFRKEGQNVTLSCEQNLNHDAMYWYRQDPGQGLRLIYYSQIVNDFQKGDIAEGYSVSREKKESFPLTVTSAQKNPTAFYLCASSMGRQGPTTGGNTIYFGEGSWLTVV.

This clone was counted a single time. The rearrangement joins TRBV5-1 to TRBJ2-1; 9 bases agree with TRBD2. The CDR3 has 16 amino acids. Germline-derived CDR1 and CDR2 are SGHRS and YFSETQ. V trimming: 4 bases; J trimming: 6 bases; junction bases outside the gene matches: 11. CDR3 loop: CASSRFSLSGSNEQFF. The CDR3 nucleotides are TGCGCCAGCAGCAGATTCAGTCTTAGCGGGAGCAATGAGCAGTTCTTC.

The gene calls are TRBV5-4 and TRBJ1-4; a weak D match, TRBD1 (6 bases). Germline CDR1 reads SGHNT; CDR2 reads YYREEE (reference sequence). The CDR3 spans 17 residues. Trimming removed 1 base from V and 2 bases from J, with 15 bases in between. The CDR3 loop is CASSLPSLTGTNEKLFF. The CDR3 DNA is TGTGCCAGCAGCTTGCCGTCTCTCACAGGGACTAATGAAAAACTGTTTTTT.

CDR3 in amino acids: CASSKGEETGNTEAFF. For the CDR3, the DNA is TGTGCCAGCAGCAAAGGGGAGGAGACCGGGAACACTGAAGCTTTCTTT. The chain employs TRBV21-1 and TRBJ1-1. TRBV21-1 is designated a pseudogene. This CDR3 spans 16 amino acids.